These T cell receptor beta chains were read from a single sample in a study of blood T cell repertoires in COVID-19. The data were produced by immunoSEQ multiplex PCR, yet TCRdb's version contains in-frame clones alone and is incomplete. The sample yields about 68,000 clones, over 65% seen once. Sequencing was performed on peripheral blood. Source of these receptors: a human donor in a cohort sampled during active COVID-19. CDR3s include the opening cysteine and the closing phenylalanine or tryptophan. The D gene is left open where the match is weak. A clone size is listed for some rows: how often the clone was seen (once, few, many), or a class if it is expanded.

clone_size	v_call	d_call	j_call	cdr3_aa	cdr3_nt
-	TRBV6-5	-	TRBJ1-4	CASLKRVGEKLFF	TGTGCCAGCCTAAAGAGGGTTGGCGAAAAACTGTTTTTT
-	TRBV7-2	-	TRBJ2-5	CASSWRGGQETQYF	TGTGCCAGCAGTTGGAGGGGGGGCCAAGAGACCCAGTACTTC
-	TRBV4-2	TRBD1	TRBJ2-7	CASSPTRNTGTGGNVFYEQYF	TGTGCCAGCAGCCCTACACGGAATACCGGGACAGGGGGTAATGTATTCTACGAGCAGTACTTC
-	TRBV28	-	TRBJ1-2	CASSFRAEYGYTF	TGTGCCAGCAGTTTTCGAGCGGAGTATGGCTACACCTTC
-	TRBV25-1	-	TRBJ2-7	CASSPRSGGNYEQYF	TGTGCCAGCAGTCCGAGGTCTGGGGGGAACTACGAGCAGTACTTC
-	TRBV7-9	-	TRBJ2-1	CASSSGIPPFEQFF	TGTGCCAGCAGCTCCGGGATCCCCCCTTTTGAGCAGTTCTTC
once	TRBV19	TRBD2	TRBJ2-1	CASSTLAEGYNEQFF	TGTGCCAGTAGTACGCTAGCGGAGGGCTACAATGAGCAGTTCTTC
-	TRBV2	-	TRBJ1-4	CASSRDGTTEKKLFF	TGTGCCAGCAGTAGAGACGGGACAACCGAAAAAAAACTGTTTTTT
few	TRBV5-6	-	TRBJ2-7	CASCQGGREQYF	TGTGCCAGCTGTCAGGGGGGAAGGGAGCAGTACTTC
-	TRBV7-2	TRBD1	TRBJ2-2	CASSLVGTGGAGELFF	TGTGCCAGCAGCTTAGTCGGGACAGGGGGTGCCGGGGAGCTGTTTTTT